The 20 T cell receptor beta chains below were found in one sample sequenced in a study of T cell responses to AZD1222 COVID-19 vaccine. Produced via immunoSEQ multiplex PCR; TCRdb's table is partial and in-frame only. The repertoire includes roughly 100,000 clones, approximately 89% of them detected once, and more than 20% sits in the top ten. The specimen comprised peripheral blood, sampled on day 0 of AZD1222 vaccination. Receptor source: an adult in good health.

This clone has just one count. CDR3 protein: CASSYSYTGFNTEAFF. CDR3 bases: TGTGCCAGCAGTTACTCATATACAGGGTTTAACACTGAAGCTTTCTTT. The chain has TRBV6-5 and TRBJ1-1; D may be TRBD1 (6 bases). Looked up from germline, CDR1 is MNHEY and CDR2 is SVGAGI. Trimming removed 0 bases from V and 2 bases from J, with 13 bases in between. The CDR3 spans 16 residues.

The chain has TRBV5-1 and TRBJ2-3, with D possibly being TRBD2 (7 bases). Trimming shortened V by 0 bases and J by 0 bases, and 11 bases separated the two germline ends. The CDR3 is 16 amino acids. Germline lookup yields CDR1 SGHRS and CDR2 YFSETQ. CDR3 sequence: CASSLGTGGSTDTQYF. The CDR3 bases are TGCGCCAGCAGCTTGGGAACGGGGGGCAGCACAGATACGCAGTATTTT.

The chain links TRBV25-1 to TRBJ1-3; D remains ambiguous. CDR1 and CDR2 (germline): MGHDK, SYGVNS. There are 14 residues in the CDR3. The V and J ends lost 7 bases and 1 base respectively, with 11 bases between them. This CDR3 reads CASTPAVSGNTIYF. CDR3 sequence (DNA): TGTGCCAGCACGCCTGCGGTGTCTGGAAACACCATATATTTT.

J is TRBJ1-2 and V is TRBV24-1; 9 positions agree with TRBD1. Losses at the gene ends were 6 bases for V and 5 bases for J; bases not matched to a gene: 3. The CDR3 sequence is 13 residues long. Per germline, CDR1 KGHDR and CDR2 SFDVKD. The DNA for the CDR3 is TGTGCCACCAGTCCGACAGGGGGATATGGCTACACCTTC. Translation gives CATSPTGGYGYTF.

This chain connects TRBV6-2 or TRBV6-3 to TRBJ1-2; D may be TRBD1 (5 bases). Trimming removed 6 bases at V and 1 base at J, with 15 bases between. Germline V gene sequence: CDR1 MNHEY, CDR2 SVGEGT. CDR3 length equals 15 residues. CDR3 amino acids: CASSPLPGHNYGYTF. CDR3 nucleotides: TGTGCCAGCAGCCCCTTGCCGGGGCATAACTATGGCTACACCTTC.

The rearrangement links TRBV18 to TRBJ2-2; perhaps D is TRBD1 or TRBD2 (5 bases each). The CDR3 extends over 18 amino acids. Germline V gene data show CDR1 as KGHSH and CDR2 as LQKENI. V was pared by 0 bases and J by 4 bases, with 18 bases between. CDR3 in amino acids: CASSPPAVWGSSTGELFF. The CDR3 DNA is TGTGCCAGCTCACCACCAGCGGTATGGGGCAGCTCCACCGGGGAGCTGTTTTTT.

The gene calls are TRBV6-6 and TRBJ1-2; D might be TRBD1 (6 bases). Germline V gene lookup returns CDR1 MNHNY and CDR2 SVGAGI (reference sequence). Trimming pared 0 bases from V and 3 bases from J, leaving 14 bases between. The CDR3 contains 16 residues. The CDR3 bases are TGTGCCAGCAGTTACTCGATGGGGGGGCTAGACTATGGCTACACCTTC. Encoded protein: CASSYSMGGLDYGYTF.

This chain joins TRBV7-2 and TRBJ2-7; D may be TRBD1 or TRBD2 (5 bases each). V was pared by 1 base and J by 7 bases, with 14 bases between. The germline V gene encodes CDR1 SGHTA and CDR2 FQGNSA. This CDR3 is 14 amino acids long. The CDR3 sequence: CASSLGDHSREQYF. The DNA of the CDR3 is TGTGCCAGCAGCTTAGGGGACCATTCGCGAGAGCAGTACTTC.

V gene TRBV4-3 combines with J gene TRBJ2-6; a possible D gene is TRBD1 (5 bases). This CDR3 region has 15 residues. V gave up 3 bases and J gave up 4 bases, with 10 bases separating them. The V gene's germline CDR1 is LGHNA and CDR2 YSLEER. The CDR3 spells CASSHGASGANVLTF. DNA for the CDR3: TGCGCCAGCAGCCATGGGGCCTCCGGGGCCAACGTCCTGACTTTC.

This clone came up once. The chain joins TRBV19 to TRBJ2-3, with D tentatively TRBD2 (6 bases). V was cut by 1 base and J by 8 bases, with 16 bases left in between. Germline V gene data show CDR1 as LNHDA and CDR2 as SQIVND (reference sequence). The CDR3 has 15 residues. In nucleotides, the CDR3 is TGTGCCAGTAGTATAGCGGGGACTCAGACCGTTACGCAGTATTTT. Amino acid sequence: CASSIAGTQTVTQYF.

V gene TRBV9 combines with J gene TRBJ1-4; D unresolved. The length of the CDR3 is 13 residues. Trimming took 6 bases from V and 6 from J, leaving 12 bases between them. Germline V gene data show CDR1 as SGDLS and CDR2 as YYNGEE. CDR3 residues: CASTGRPDEKLFF. CDR3 nucleotides: TGTGCCAGCACCGGACGTCCCGATGAAAAACTGTTTTTT.

The rearrangement links TRBV10-3 to TRBJ2-5; D is possibly TRBD1 or TRBD2 (5 bases each). The length of the CDR3 is 13 residues. Germline CDR1 reads ENHRY; CDR2 reads SYGVKD. V dropped 4 bases and J dropped 0 bases, with 6 bases sitting between them. Written as DNA, the CDR3 is TGTGCCATCAGTGGGGGGTACCAAGAGACCCAGTACTTC. Translation: CAISGGYQETQYF.

The chain joins TRBV3-1 (or the pseudogene TRBV3-2) to TRBJ1-5; D not certain. Trimming cost V 0 bases and J 3 bases, with 9 bases left between them. The CDR3 extends over 15 amino acids. Germline CDR1 and CDR2: LGHDT and YNNKEL (reference sequence). The CDR3 reads CASSQDYRINQPQHF. The CDR3 DNA follows: TGTGCCAGCAGCCAAGATTATCGAATCAATCAGCCCCAGCATTTT.

V is TRBV6-5 and J is TRBJ2-3; 9 positions match TRBD2. The CDR3 spans 16 residues. The germline gives CDR1 MNHEY, CDR2 SVGAGI. V gave up 4 bases and J gave up 3 bases; unmatched junction bases: 8. CDR3 DNA sequence: TGTGCCAGCAGTTCCGGGCTAGCGGGGTTGACAGATACGCAGTATTTT. Translated, it gives CASSSGLAGLTDTQYF.

This clone has only a few counts. The chain recombines TRBV9 with TRBJ1-6; no definite D call. The CDR3 is 15 residues long. Germline CDR1 SGDLS, CDR2 YYNGEE. The V end was cut by 0 bases, the J end by 8 bases, with 12 bases between. The CDR3 DNA reads as TGTGCCAGCAGCGTAGCCACGATGGCCGATTCACCCCTCCACTTT. It is translated as CASSVATMADSPLHF.

The chain employs TRBV27 and TRBJ1-6; D call uncertain. Trimming left V 7 bases short and J 1 base short, with 8 bases between. Germline V gene sequence: CDR1 MNHEY, CDR2 SMNVEV (reference sequence). CDR3 length: 14 amino acids. In DNA, the CDR3 is TGTGCCAGCACCGCCCAGTCCTATAATTCACCCCTCCACTTT. It yields the protein CASTAQSYNSPLHF.

This clone was counted a few times. The chain links TRBV5-5 to TRBJ1-5; the match to TRBD1 covers 9 bases. The CDR3 is 16 amino acids. Germline assignment: CDR1 SGHKS and CDR2 YYEKEE (reference sequence). Losses at the gene ends were 3 bases for V and 6 bases for J; bases not matched to a gene: 10. The CDR3: CASSSLLAGQGQPQHF. The CDR3 DNA follows: TGTGCCAGCAGCTCCCTCCTCGCGGGACAGGGTCAGCCCCAGCATTTT.

The V and J genes are TRBV27 and TRBJ2-4; D gene uncertain. V lost 6 bases, J lost 7 bases, and 7 bases lay in between. The CDR3 contains 11 residues. Per germline, CDR1 MNHEY and CDR2 SMNVEV (reference sequence). Written as DNA, the CDR3 is TGTGCCAGCAGCAAAAGTAACATTCAGTACTTC. Protein: CASSKSNIQYF.

The chain combines TRBV7-2 with TRBJ1-2; the D gene is possibly TRBD1 (6 bases). Trimming pared 1 base from V and 7 bases from J, leaving 22 bases between. Germline V gene lookup returns CDR1 SGHTA and CDR2 FQGNSA. CDR3 size: 17 residues. CDR3 loop: CASSLGMMRGAASGYTF. CDR3 in DNA: TGTGCCAGCAGCTTAGGCATGATGAGGGGGGCAGCCTCTGGCTACACCTTC.

The chain combines TRBV28 with TRBJ2-2; D is perhaps TRBD1 (5 bases). Germline V gene data show CDR1 as MDHEN and CDR2 as SYDVKM. This CDR3 comprises 13 residues. V was cut by 6 bases and J by 11 bases, with 16 bases left in between. In DNA form, the CDR3 reads TGTGCCAGCAGCCTTTACGACAGCAGAGAGCTGTTTTTT. It specifies CASSLYDSRELFF.